What follows describes a single T cell receptor (beta chain). Its antigen is currently unknown. TCR beta CDR3 regions were amplified from RNA. TCR CDR3 regions were first amplified by RT-PCR with HTBI primers. TCRdb redid the calling of the multiplex PCR reads with MiXCR, one entry per CDR3 protein. This table holds 500,000 to 650,000 distinct CDR3 sequences, 20% found once. The sample belongs to a study of T cells in Graves' hyperthyroidism and ophthalmopathy. On the study more broadly: At initial diagnosis, before any treatment had begun, peripheral blood was obtained. Regarding the study as a whole: Blood also carried most thyroid clonotypes expanded above 0.001. Ophthalmopathy, as predicted by the model, came a median roughly 6.8 months after the prediction.

The PBMCs studied were ones that came from about 9.9 ml fresh peripheral blood. From germline, CDR1 is SGHTA and CDR2 FQGTGA. Trimming pared 1 base from V and 7 bases from J, leaving 11 bases between. CDR3 length equals 14 residues. V usage is TRBV7-3 and J usage is TRBJ2-1; D is ambiguous. Sequences were obtained from blood. This TCR derives from a man between 40 and 49 years old with Graves' ophthalmopathy. Here the CDR3 DNA reads TGTGCCAGCAGCTTAAATGGACCTTTGAATGAGCAGTTCTTC. This translates into CASSLNGPLNEQFF.